Below, one TCR beta chain is given with its context. Its specificity is not known. CDR1 and CDR2 (germline): MGHRA, YSYEKL. Trimming pared 4 bases from V and 7 bases from J, leaving 14 bases between. The CDR3 totals 15 residues. This entry is derived from a study of T-cell memory formation after mild COVID-19. TCRdb itself ran the 5' RACE reads through MiXCR, one entry per CDR3 protein. The sample consists of fewer than 650,000 distinct CDR3 sequences, 17% of them appearing once. The study, taken as a whole, reports: Whether second-wave clones peaking at day 37 were SARS-CoV-2 specific went unconfirmed.

The TCR sequence derives from an adult woman who had mild COVID-19 (a few samples of this study predate the infection). Cell type and time point are not known. The sample consisted of PBMCs or a T cell subset sorted from them (not recorded which). The chain has TRBV4-1 and TRBJ2-6; D is perhaps TRBD1 (6 bases). The chain's CDR3 is CASSPYLGTANVLTF. The CDR3 DNA reads TGCGCCAGCAGCCCTTACCTGGGGACAGCCAACGTCCTGACTTTC.